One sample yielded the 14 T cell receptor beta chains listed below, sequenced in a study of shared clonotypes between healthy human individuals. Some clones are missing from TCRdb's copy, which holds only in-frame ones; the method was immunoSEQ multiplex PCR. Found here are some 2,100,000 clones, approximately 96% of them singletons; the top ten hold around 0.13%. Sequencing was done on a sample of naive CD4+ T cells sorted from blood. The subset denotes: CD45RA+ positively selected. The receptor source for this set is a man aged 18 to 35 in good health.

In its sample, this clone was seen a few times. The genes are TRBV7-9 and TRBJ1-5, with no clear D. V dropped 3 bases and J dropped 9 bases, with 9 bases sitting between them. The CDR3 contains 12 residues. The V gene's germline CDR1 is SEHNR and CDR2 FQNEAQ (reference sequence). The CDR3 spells CASSFGEMPQHF. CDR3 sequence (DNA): TGTGCCAGCAGCTTCGGCGAAATGCCCCAGCATTTT.

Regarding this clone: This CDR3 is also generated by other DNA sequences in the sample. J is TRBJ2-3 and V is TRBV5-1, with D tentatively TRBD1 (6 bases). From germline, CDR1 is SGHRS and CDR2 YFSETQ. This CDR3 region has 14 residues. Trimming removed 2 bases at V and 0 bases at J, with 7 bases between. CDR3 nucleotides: TGCGCCAGCAGCTTTGGACAGAGCACAGATACGCAGTATTTT. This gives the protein CASSFGQSTDTQYF.

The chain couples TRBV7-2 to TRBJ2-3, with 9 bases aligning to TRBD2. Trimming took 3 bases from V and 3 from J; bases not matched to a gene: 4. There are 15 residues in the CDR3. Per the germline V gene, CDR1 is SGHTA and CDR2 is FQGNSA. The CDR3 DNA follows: TGTGCCAGCAGCTTCGCGGGAGGGCCTACAGATACGCAGTATTTT. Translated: CASSFAGGPTDTQYF.

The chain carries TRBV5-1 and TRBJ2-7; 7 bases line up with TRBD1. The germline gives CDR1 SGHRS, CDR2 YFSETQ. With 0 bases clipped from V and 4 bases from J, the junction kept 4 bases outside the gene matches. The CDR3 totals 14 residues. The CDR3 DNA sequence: TGCGCCAGCAGCTTGGACAGGGGCTGGTACGAGCAGTACTTC. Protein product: CASSLDRGWYEQYF.

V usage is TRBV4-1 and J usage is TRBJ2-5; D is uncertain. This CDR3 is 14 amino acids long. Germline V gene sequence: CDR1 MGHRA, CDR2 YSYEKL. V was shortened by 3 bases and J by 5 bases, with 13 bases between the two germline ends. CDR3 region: CASSHPDTTETQYF. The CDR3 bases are TGCGCCAGCAGCCATCCCGACACCACGGAGACCCAGTACTTC.

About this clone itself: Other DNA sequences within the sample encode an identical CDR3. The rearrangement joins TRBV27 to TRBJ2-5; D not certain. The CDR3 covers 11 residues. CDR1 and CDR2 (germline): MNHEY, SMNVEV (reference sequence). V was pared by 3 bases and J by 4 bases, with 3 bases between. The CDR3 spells CASSLGETQYF. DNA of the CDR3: TGTGCCAGCAGTTTGGGAGAGACCCAGTACTTC.

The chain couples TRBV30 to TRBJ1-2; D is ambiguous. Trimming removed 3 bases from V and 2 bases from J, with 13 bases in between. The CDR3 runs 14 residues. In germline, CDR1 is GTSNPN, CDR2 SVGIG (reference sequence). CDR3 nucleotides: TGTGCCTGGAGCCCCCTAGGTGGGAACTATGGCTACACCTTC. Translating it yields CAWSPLGGNYGYTF.

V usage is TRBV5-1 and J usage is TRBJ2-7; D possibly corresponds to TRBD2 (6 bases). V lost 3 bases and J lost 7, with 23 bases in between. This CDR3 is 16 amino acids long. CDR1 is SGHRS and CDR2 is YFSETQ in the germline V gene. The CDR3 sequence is CASSSLVGGSVREQYF. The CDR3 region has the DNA TGCGCCAGCAGCTCCCTTGTCGGGGGTTCCGTTAGGGAGCAGTACTTC.

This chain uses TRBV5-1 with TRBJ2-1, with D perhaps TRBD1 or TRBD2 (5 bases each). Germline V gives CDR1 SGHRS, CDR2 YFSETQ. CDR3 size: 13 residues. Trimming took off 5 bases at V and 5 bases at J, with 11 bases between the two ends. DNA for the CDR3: TGCGCCAGCAGACATGGGACGGACAATGAGCAGTTCTTC. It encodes CASRHGTDNEQFF.

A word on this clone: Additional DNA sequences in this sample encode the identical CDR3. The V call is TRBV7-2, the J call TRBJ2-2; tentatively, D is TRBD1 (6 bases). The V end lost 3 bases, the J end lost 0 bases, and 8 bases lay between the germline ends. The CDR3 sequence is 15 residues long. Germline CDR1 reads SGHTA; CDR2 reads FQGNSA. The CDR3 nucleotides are TGTGCCAGCAGCTTGGGACAACCGAACACCGGGGAGCTGTTTTTT. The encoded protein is CASSLGQPNTGELFF.

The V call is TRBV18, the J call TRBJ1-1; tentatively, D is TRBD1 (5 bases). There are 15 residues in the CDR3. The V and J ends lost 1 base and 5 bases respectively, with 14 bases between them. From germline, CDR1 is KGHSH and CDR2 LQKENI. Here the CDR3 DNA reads TGTGCCAGCTCACCACAAGAGGGGACGAGAACTGAAGCTTTCTTT. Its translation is CASSPQEGTRTEAFF.

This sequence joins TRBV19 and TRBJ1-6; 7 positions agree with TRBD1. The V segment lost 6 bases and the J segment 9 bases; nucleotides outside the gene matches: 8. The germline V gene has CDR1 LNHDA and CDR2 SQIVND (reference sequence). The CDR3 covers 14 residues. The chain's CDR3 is CASSARGEVSPLHF. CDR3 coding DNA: TGTGCCAGTAGCGCCAGGGGGGAAGTTTCACCCCTCCACTTT.

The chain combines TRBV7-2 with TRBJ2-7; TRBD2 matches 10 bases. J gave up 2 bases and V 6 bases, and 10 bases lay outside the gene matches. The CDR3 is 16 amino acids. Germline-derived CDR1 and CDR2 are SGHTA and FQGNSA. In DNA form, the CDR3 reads TGTGCCAGCAGAAAAGCGGGAGGGCTTGGACCCTACGAGCAGTACTTC. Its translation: CASRKAGGLGPYEQYF.

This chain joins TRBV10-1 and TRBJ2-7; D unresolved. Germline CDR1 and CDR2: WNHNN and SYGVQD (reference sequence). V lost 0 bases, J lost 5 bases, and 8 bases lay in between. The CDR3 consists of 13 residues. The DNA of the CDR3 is TGCGCCAGCAGTGAGTCGGTGTCAAACGAGCAGTACTTC. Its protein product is CASSESVSNEQYF.